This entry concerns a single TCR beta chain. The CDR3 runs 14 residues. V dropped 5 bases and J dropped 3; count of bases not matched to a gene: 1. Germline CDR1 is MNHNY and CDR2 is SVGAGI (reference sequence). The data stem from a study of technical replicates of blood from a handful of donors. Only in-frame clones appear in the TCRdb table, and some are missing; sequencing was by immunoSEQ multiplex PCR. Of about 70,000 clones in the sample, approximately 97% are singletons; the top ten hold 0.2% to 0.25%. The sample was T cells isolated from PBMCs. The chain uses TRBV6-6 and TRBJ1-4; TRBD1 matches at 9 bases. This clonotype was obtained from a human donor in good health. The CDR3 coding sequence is TGTGCCAGCAGTACAGGGGGCTCTAATGAAAAACTGTTTTTT. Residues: CASSTGGSNEKLFF.